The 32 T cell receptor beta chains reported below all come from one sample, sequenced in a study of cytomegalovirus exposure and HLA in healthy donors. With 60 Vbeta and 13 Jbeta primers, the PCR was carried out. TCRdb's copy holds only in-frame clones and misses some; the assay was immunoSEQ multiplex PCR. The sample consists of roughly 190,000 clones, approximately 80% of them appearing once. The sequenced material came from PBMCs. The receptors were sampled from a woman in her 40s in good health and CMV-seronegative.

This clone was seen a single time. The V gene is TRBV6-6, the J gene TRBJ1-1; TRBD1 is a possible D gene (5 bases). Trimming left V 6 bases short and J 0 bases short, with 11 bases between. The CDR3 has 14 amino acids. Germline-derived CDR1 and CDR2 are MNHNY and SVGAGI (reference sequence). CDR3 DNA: TGTGCCAGCAGGTCCGGGGGAATGAACACTGAAGCTTTCTTT. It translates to CASRSGGMNTEAFF.

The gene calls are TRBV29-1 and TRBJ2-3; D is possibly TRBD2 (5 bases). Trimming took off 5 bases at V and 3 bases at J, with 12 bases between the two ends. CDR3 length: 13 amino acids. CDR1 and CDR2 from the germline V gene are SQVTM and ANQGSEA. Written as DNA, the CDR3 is TGCAGCGTTCCCGAGGGCGGAACAGATACGCAGTATTTT. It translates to CSVPEGGTDTQYF.

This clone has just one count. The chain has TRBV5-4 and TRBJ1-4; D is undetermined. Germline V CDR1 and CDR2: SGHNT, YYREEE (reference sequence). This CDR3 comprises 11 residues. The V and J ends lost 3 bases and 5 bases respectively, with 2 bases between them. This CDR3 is CASSSNEKLFF. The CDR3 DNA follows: TGTGCCAGCAGCTCAAATGAAAAACTGTTTTTT.

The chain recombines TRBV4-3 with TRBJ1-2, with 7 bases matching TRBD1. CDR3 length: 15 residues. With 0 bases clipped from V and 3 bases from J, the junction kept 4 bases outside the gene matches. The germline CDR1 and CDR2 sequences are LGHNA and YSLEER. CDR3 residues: CASSQEGGQDYGYTF. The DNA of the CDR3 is TGCGCCAGCAGCCAAGAAGGAGGACAGGACTATGGCTACACCTTC.

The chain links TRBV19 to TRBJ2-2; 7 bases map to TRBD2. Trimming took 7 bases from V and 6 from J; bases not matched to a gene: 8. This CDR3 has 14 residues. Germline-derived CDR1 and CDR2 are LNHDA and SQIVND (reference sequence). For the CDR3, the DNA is TGTGCCAGTACTCGGCGGGAGAGTGCCGGGGAGCTGTTTTTT. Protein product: CASTRRESAGELFF.

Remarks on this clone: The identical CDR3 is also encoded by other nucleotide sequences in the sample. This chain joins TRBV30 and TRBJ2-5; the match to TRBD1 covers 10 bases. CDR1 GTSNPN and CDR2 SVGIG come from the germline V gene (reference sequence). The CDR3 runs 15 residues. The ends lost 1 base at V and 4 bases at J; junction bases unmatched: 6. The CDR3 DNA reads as TGTGCCTGGAGTGACCCGACAGGGGGCGGAGAGACCCAGTACTTC. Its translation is CAWSDPTGGGETQYF. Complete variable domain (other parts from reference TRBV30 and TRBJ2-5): SQTIHQWPATLVQPVGSPLSLECTVEGTSNPNLYWYRQAAGRGLQLLFYSVGIGQISSEVPQNLSASRPQDRQFILSSKKLLLSDSGFYLCAWSDPTGGGETQYFGPGTRLLVL.

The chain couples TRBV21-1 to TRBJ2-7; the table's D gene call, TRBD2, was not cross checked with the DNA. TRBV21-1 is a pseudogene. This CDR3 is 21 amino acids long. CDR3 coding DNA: TGTGCCAGCAGCCCGCATCCTTTGGGACTAGCGGGAGGCCTTACTGTCTACGAGCAGTACGTC. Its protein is CASSPHPLGLAGGLTVYEQYV.

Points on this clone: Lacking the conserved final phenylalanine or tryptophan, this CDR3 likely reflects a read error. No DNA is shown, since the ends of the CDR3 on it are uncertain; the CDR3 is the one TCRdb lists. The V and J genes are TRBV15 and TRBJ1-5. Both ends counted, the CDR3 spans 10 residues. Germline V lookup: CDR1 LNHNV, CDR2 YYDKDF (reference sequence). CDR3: CATSRRLLPS.

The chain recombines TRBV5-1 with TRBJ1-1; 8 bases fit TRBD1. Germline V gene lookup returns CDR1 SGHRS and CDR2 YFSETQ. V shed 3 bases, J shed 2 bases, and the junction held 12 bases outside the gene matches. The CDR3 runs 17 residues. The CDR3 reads CASSSVPDRGRNTEAFF. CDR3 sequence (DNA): TGCGCCAGCAGCTCCGTCCCCGACAGGGGACGTAACACTGAAGCTTTCTTT.

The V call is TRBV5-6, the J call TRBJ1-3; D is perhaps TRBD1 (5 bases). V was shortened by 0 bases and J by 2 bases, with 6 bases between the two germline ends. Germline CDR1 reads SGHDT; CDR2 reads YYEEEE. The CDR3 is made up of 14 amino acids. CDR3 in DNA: TGTGCCAGCAGCTTGGACAGGACTGGAAACACCATATATTTT. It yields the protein CASSLDRTGNTIYF.

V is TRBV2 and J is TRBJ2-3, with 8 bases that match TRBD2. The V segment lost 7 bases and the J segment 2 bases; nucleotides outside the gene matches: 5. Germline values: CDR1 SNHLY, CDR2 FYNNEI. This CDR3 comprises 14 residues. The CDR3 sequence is CASNKAGATDTQYF. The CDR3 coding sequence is TGTGCCAGCAACAAAGCGGGAGCCACAGATACGCAGTATTTT.

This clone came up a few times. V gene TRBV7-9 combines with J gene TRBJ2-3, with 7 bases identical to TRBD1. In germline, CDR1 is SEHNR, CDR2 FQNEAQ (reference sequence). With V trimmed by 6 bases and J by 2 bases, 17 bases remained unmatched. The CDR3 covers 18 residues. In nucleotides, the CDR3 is TGTGCCAGCAGTAGGGGACAGCTCTCCTTAATTTCCACAGATACGCAGTATTTT. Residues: CASSRGQLSLISTDTQYF.

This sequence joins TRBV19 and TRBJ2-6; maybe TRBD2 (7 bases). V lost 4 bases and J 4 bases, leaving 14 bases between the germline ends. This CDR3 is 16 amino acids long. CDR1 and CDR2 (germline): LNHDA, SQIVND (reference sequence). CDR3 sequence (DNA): TGTGCCAGTAGTAGCTCGTGGGGGGGCGGGGCCAACGTCCTGACTTTC. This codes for CASSSSWGGGANVLTF.

Here the CDR3 DNA reads TGCGCCAGCAGCCAAGCTCGACAGAGCTATGGCTACACCTTC. It is translated as CASSQARQSYGYTF. The chain joins TRBV4-3 to TRBJ1-2; TRBD1 is a possible D gene (5 bases). The V end was cut by 1 base, the J end by 4 bases, with 10 bases between. Germline CDR1 is LGHNA and CDR2 is YSLEER. The CDR3 sequence is 14 residues long.

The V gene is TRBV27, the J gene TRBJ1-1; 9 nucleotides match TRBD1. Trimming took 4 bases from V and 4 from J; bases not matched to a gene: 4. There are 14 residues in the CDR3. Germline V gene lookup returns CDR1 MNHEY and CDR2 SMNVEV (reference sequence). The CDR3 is CASSSTGGGTEAFF. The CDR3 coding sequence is TGTGCCAGCAGTTCGACAGGGGGGGGCACTGAAGCTTTCTTT.

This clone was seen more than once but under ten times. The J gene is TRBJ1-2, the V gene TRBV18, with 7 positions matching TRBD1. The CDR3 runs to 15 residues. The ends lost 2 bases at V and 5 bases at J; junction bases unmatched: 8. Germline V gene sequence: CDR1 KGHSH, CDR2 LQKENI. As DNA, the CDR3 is TGTGCCAGCTCACCAGCGGCGGGACAGACGTATGGCTACACCTTC. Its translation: CASSPAAGQTYGYTF.

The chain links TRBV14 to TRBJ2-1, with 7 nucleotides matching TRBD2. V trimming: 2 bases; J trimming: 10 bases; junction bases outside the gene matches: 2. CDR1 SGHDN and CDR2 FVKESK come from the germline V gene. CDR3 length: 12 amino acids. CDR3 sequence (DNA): TGTGCCAGCAGCCAAAGAGCGGGGGAGCAGTTCTTC. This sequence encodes CASSQRAGEQFF.

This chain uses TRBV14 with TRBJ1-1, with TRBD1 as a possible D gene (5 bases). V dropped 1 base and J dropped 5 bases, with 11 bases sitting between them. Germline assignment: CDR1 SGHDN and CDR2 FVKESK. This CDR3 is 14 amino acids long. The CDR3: CASSQGMGRTEAFF. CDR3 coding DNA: TGTGCCAGCAGCCAAGGGATGGGGCGTACTGAAGCTTTCTTT.

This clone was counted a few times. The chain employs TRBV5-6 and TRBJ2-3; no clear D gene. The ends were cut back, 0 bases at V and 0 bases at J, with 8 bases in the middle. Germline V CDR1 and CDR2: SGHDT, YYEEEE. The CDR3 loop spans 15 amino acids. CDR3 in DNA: TGTGCCAGCAGCTTGGAGTGGGCGAGCACAGATACGCAGTATTTT. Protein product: CASSLEWASTDTQYF.

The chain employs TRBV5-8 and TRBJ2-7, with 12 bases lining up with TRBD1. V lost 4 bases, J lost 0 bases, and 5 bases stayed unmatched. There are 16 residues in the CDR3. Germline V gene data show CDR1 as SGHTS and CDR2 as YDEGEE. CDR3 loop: CASSLGQGAFSYEQYV. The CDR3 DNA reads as TGTGCCAGCAGCCTGGGACAGGGGGCCTTCTCCTACGAGCAGTACGTC.

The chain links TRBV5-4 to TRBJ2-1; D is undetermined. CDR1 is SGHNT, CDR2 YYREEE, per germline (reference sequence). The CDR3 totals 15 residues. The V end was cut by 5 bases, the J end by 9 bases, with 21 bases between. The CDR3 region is CASSNLAGSFSEQFF. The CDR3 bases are TGTGCCAGCAGTAATTTGGCAGGATCTTTTTCTGAGCAGTTCTTC.

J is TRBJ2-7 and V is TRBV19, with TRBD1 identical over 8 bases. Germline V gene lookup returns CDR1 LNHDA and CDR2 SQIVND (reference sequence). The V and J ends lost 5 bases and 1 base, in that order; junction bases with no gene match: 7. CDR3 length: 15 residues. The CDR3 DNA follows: TGTGCCAGTAGTCCCAACAGGGGGGCTTCCTACGAGCAGTACTTC. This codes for CASSPNRGASYEQYF.

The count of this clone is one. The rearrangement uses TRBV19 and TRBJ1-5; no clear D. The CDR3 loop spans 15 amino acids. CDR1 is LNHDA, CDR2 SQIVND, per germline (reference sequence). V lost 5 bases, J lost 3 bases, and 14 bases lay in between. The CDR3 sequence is CASSREGTVNQPQHF. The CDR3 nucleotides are TGTGCCAGTAGTCGGGAGGGAACGGTCAATCAGCCCCAGCATTTT.

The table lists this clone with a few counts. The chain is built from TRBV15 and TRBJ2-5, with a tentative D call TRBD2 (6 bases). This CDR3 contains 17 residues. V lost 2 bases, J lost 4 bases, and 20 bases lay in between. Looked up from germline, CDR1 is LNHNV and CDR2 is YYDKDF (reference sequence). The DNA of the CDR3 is TGTGCCACCAGCAGACCCAGTGGGGGAGGCATAGTAGAGACCCAGTACTTC. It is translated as CATSRPSGGGIVETQYF.

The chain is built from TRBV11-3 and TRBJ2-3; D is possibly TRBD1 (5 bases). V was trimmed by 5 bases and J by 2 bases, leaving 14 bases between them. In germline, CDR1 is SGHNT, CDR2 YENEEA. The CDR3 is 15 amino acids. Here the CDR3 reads CASSPGRGATDTQYF. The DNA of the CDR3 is TGTGCCAGCAGCCCCGGACGTGGGGCCACAGATACGCAGTATTTT.

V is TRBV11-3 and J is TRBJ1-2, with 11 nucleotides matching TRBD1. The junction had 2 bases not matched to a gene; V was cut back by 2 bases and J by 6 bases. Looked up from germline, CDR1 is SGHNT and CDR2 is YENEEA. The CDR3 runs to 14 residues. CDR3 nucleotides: TGTGCCAGCAGCTTAAGGGACAGGGGGAATGGCTACACCTTC. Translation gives CASSLRDRGNGYTF.

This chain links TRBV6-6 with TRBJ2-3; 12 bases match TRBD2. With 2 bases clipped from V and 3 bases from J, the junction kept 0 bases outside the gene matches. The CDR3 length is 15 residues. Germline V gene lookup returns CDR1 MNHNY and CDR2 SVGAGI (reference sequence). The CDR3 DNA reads TGTGCCAGCAGTTACGGGACTAGCGGGACAGATACGCAGTATTTT. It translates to CASSYGTSGTDTQYF.

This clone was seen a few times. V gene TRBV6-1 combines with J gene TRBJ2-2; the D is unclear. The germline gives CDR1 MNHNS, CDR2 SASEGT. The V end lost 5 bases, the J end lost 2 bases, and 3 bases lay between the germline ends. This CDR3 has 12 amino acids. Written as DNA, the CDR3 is TGTGCCAGCAGTCCTAACACCGGGGAGCTGTTTTTT. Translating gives CASSPNTGELFF.

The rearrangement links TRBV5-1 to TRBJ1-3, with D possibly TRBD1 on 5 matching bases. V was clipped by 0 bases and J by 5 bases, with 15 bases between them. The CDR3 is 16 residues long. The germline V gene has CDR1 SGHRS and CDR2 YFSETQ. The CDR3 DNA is TGCGCCAGCAGCTTGGGGGACTCAAACCCTAGAAACACCATATATTTT. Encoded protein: CASSLGDSNPRNTIYF.

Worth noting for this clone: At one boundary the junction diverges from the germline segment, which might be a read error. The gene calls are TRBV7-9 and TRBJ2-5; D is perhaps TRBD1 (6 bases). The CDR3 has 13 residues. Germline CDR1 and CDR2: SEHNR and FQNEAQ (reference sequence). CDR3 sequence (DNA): TGTGCCAGCAGCTTTCAGGGGCTAGAGACCCGGTACTTC. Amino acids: CASSFQGLETRYF.

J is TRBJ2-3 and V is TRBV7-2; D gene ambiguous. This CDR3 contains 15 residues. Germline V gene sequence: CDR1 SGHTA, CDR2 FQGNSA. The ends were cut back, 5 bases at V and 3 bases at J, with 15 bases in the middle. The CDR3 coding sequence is TGTGCCAGCAGCCCCCGAGCCGGGTCAACAGATACGCAGTATTTT. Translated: CASSPRAGSTDTQYF.

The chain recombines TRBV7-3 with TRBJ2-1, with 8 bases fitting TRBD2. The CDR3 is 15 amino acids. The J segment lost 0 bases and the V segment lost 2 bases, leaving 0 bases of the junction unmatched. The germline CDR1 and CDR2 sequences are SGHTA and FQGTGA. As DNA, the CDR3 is TGTGCCAGCAGCTTAGGGACTAGCTCCTACAATGAGCAGTTCTTC. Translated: CASSLGTSSYNEQFF.